The entry below gives a single TCR beta chain sequence along with its context. Its antigen is not known. The entry originates in a study of cytomegalovirus exposure and HLA in healthy donors. Overall study results and limits: Analyzed later, association rates of TCRs varied across HLA loci, with DRB1 most and HLA-C fewest. Later analysis associated a missense DCLRE1C variant with TCR beta V- and J-gene trimming. Researchers reported from a later analysis that most CMV-associated TCR beta chains appeared HLA-restricted.

Primers included in the PCR were 60 Vbeta and 13 Jbeta primers. TCRdb's table, derived via immunoSEQ multiplex PCR, lists solely in-frame clones and lacks some. This table has roughly 130,000 clones, around 80% appearing once. Per germline, CDR1 SGDLS and CDR2 YYNGEE. Trimming cost V 0 bases and J 3 bases, with 10 bases left between them. CDR3 size: 14 residues. Sample: PBMCs. The source is a man aged 18 to 30 in good health and CMV-seronegative. The rearrangement uses TRBV9 and TRBJ2-7; D is undetermined. CDR3 nucleotides: TGTGCCAGCAGCGTAGCTTGGGCAGACTACGAGCAGTACTTC. The encoded protein is CASSVAWADYEQYF.